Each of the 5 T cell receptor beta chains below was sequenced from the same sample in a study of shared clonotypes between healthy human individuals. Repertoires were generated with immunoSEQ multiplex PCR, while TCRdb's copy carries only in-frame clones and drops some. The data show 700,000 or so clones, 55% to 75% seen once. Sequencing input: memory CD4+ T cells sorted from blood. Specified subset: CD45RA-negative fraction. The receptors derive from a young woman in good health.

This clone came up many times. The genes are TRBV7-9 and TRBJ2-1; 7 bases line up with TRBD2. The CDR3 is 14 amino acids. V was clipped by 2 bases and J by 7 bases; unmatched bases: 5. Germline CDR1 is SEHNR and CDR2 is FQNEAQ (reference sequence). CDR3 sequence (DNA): TGTGCCAGCAGCTTAAGCGGGATGGGTAATGAGCAGTTCTTC. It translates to CASSLSGMGNEQFF.

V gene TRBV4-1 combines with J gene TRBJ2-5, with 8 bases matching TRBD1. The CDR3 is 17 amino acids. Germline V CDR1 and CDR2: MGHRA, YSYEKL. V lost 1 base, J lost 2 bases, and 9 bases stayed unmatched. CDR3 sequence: CASSQAQGAQGQETQYF. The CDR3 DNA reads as TGCGCCAGCAGCCAAGCTCAGGGGGCGCAAGGTCAAGAGACCCAGTACTTC.

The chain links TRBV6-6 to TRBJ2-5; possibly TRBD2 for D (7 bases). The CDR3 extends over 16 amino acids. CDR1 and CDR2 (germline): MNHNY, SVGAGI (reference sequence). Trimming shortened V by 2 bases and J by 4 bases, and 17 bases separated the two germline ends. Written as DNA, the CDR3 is TGTGCCAGCAGTTACGGTGGGGGGGCCACTGTAGAGACCCAGTACTTC. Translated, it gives CASSYGGGATVETQYF.

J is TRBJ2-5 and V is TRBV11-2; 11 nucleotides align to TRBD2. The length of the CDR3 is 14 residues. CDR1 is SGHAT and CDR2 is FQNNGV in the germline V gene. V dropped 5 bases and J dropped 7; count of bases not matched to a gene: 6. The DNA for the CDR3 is TGTGCCAGCAGCCCATCTCTAGCGGGAGGGACCCAGTACTTC. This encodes CASSPSLAGGTQYF.

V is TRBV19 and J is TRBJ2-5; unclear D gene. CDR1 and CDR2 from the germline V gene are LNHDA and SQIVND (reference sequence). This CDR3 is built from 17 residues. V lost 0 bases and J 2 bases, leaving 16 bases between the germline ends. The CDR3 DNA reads TGTGCCAGTAGTATAGAACGGGTCTATACCGGACAAGAGACCCAGTACTTC. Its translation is CASSIERVYTGQETQYF.